These T cell receptor beta chains were read from a single sample in a study of cytomegalovirus exposure and HLA in healthy donors. The table came from immunoSEQ multiplex PCR; TCRdb's copy has only in-frame clones and leaves some out. The sample contains fewer than 250,000 clones, under 85% of which appear only once. Sequencing input: PBMCs. These receptors all stem from a woman aged 45-60 years in good health and CMV-seropositive. CDR3s include the opening cysteine and the closing phenylalanine or tryptophan. A D gene is named only where the DNA matches it firmly. Size values are once, few and many counts, or a class for expanded clones, and some rows have none.

>TRBV19|TRBJ1-2|.|.
TGTGCCAGTAGTGGCACTAACTATGGCTACACCTTC
CASSGTNYGYTF
>TRBV6-6|TRBJ1-1|.|.
TGTGCCAGCAGTTACGATTCAAGAGGGAACACTGAAGCTTTCTTT
CASSYDSRGNTEAFF
>TRBV27|TRBJ1-5|.|.
TGTGCCAGCAGTTTACTCGGGAAAGGAGGACAGCCCCAGCATTTT
CASSLLGKGGQPQHF
>TRBV4-3|TRBJ1-6|.|.
TGCGCCAGCAGCCAATTCCACGTCGTGGCCAACAATTCACCCCTCCACTTT
CASSQFHVVANNSPLHF
>TRBV7-2|TRBJ1-6|.|.
TGTGCCAGCACCTCCCCTGCGGTATCACCCCTCCACTTT
CASTSPAVSPLHF
>TRBV5-1|TRBJ2-3|.|.
TGCGCCAGCAGCTTTTCCGGGAGAAGCACAGATACGCAGTATTTT
CASSFSGRSTDTQYF
>TRBV28|TRBJ1-1|TRBD1|few
TGTGCCAGCAGTTTAAGGACAGGGCGCACTGAAGCTTTCTTT
CASSLRTGRTEAFF
>TRBV18|TRBJ1-4|.|.
TGTGCCAGCTCACCACAGCAGGAAGAAAAACTGTTTTTT
CASSPQQEEKLFF
>TRBV19|TRBJ2-1|.|.
TGTGCCAGTAGTATGGGTGGGGCTAGTCGGGGAACGGGAGACAATGAGCAGTTCTTC
CASSMGGASRGTGDNEQFF
>TRBV4-1|TRBJ2-1|.|.
TGCGCCAGCAGCCAAGATGTGGGACGGGGGGCACTGACGCATGAGCAGTTCTTC
CASSQDVGRGALTHEQFF
>TRBV9|TRBJ2-7|TRBD2|.
TGTGCCAGCAGCGAGGGGGGACTAGCGGGGGCATACGAGCAGTACTTC
CASSEGGLAGAYEQYF
>TRBV7-6|TRBJ2-1|.|.
TGTGCCAGCAGCCGTAGGGGGGGGAATGAGCAGTTCTTC
CASSRRGGNEQFF
>TRBV6-4|TRBJ1-1|TRBD1|.
TGTGCCAGCAGTGACTCGACAGGGGGAGCTTTCTTT
CASSDSTGGAFF
>TRBV7-6|TRBJ2-2|.|.
TGTGCCAGCAGCCCCCCTGGCGGAGTCGGGGAGCTGTTTTTT
CASSPPGGVGELFF
>TRBV7-9|TRBJ1-2|.|.
TGTGCCAGCAGCTTTCTACCAGGCGAAGGCCACTATGGCTACACCTTC
CASSFLPGEGHYGYTF
>TRBV6-5|TRBJ1-5|.|once
TGTGCCAGCAGCCAGGGGTATAGCAATCAGCCCCAGCATTTT
CASSQGYSNQPQHF
>TRBV7-8|TRBJ2-6|.|.
TGTGCCAGCAGCACCGGAGGGGCGAGCTCTGGGGCCAACGTCCTGACTTTC
CASSTGGASSGANVLTF
>TRBV18|TRBJ1-4|.|.
TGTGCCAGCTCACCAACTCATGCGGGAGCCACCGCAGGTCATGAAAAACTGTTTTTT
CASSPTHAGATAGHEKLFF
>TRBV6-1|TRBJ1-2|.|once
TGTGCCAGCAGTCTGGAAGACGGGGGTGGGGGCTACACCTTC
CASSLEDGGGGYTF
>TRBV9|TRBJ2-7|.|few
TGTGCCAGCAGCGTAACCCCGCTAGACTCCTACGAGCAGTACTTC
CASSVTPLDSYEQYF